This T cell receptor beta chain appears in the sequencing data of a study of naive and memory T cell subsets. Unmatched junction bases numbered 8, after V lost 3 bases and J lost 4 bases. The length of the CDR3 is 17 residues. Both TRBC1 and TRBC2 were covered by a beta constant-region primer of two equimolar oligonucleotides. TCRdb fed the UMI-ligation and nested PCR reads into MiXCR, producing one record per CDR3 protein. Of approximately 140,000 distinct CDR3 sequences in the sample, around 15% were seen once. The sample was naive CD4+ T cells from blood. The rearrangement joins TRBV12-3 or TRBV12-4 to TRBJ2-1, with 11 bases aligning to TRBD2. The sequence was obtained from a human donor in good health. DNA of the CDR3: TGTGCCAGCAGTTTTGCCCTCTTAGCGGGAGGGTACAATGAGCAGTTCTTC. Its protein is CASSFALLAGGYNEQFF.